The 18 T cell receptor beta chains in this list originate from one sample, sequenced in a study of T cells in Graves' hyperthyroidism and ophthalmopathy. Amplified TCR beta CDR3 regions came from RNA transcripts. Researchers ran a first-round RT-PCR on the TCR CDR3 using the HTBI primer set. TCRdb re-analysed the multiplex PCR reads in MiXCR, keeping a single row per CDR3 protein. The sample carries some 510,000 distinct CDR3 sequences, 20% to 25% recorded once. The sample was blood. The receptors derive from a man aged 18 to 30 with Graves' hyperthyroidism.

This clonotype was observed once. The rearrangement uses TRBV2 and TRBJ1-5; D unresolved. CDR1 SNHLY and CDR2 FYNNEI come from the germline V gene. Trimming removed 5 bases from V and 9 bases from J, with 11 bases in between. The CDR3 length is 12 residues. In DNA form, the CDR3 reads TGTGCCAGCAGTCGTGGAGAAAGGCCCCAGCATTTT. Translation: CASSRGERPQHF. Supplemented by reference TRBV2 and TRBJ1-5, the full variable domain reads EPEVTQTPSHQVTQMGQEVILRCVPISNHLYFYWYRQILGQKVEFLVSFYNNEISEKSEIFDDQFSVERPDGSNFTLKIRSTKLEDSAMYFCASSRGERPQHFGDGTRLSIL.

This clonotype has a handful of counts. Written as DNA, the CDR3 is TGCAGCGTTGCAGCCGGGACAGTGTACGAGCAGTACTTC. Amino acid sequence: CSVAAGTVYEQYF. This chain joins TRBV29-1 and TRBJ2-7, with TRBD1 matching over 7 bases. The CDR3 loop spans 13 amino acids. V was pared by 4 bases and J by 4 bases, with 7 bases of the junction left unmatched. Germline V gene lookup returns CDR1 SQVTM and CDR2 ANQGSEA.

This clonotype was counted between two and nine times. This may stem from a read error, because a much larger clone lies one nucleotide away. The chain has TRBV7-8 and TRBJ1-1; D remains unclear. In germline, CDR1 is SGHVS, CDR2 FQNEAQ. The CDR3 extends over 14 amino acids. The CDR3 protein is CASSIVEAAAESFF. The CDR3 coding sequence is TGTGCCAGCAGCATAGTGGAGGCGGCCGCTGAATCTTTCTTT.

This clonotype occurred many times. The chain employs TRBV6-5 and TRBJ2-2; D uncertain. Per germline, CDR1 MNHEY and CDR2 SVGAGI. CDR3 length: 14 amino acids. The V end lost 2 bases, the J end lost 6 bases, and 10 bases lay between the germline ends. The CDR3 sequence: CASSYGTAAGELFF. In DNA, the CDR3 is TGTGCCAGCAGTTACGGAACAGCCGCCGGGGAGCTGTTTTTT.

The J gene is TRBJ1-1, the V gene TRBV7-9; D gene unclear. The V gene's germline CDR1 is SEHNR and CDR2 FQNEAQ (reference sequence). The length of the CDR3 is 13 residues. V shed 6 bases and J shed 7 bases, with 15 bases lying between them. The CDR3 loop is CASSRPPAGEAFF. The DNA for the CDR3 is TGTGCCAGCAGTCGGCCCCCGGCGGGTGAAGCTTTCTTT. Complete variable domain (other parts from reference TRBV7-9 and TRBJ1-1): DTGVSQNPRHKITKRGQNVTFRCDPISEHNRLYWYRQTLGQGPEFLTYFQNEAQLEKSRLLSDRFSAERPKGSFSTLEIQRTEQGDSAMYLCASSRPPAGEAFFGQGTRLTVV.

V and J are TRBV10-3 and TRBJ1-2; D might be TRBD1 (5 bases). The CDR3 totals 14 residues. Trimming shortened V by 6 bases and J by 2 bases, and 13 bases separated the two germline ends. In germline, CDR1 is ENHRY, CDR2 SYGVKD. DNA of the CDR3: TGTGCCATCAGCGAGGGGTGGCCCAACTATGGCTACACCTTC. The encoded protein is CAISEGWPNYGYTF.

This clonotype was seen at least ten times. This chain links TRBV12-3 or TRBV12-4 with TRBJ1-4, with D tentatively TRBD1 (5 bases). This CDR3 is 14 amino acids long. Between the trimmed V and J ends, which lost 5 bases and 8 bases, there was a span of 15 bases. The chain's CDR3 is CASSVTQGREKLFF. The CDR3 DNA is TGTGCCAGCAGTGTAACCCAGGGTAGAGAAAAACTGTTTTTT.

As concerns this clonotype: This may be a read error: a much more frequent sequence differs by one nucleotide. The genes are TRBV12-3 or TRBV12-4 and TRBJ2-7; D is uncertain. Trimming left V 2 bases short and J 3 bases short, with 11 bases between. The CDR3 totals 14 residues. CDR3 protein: CASSLKGLGYEQYF. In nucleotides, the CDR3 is TGTGCCAGCAGTTTAAAGGGCCTGGGCTACGAGCAGTACTTC.

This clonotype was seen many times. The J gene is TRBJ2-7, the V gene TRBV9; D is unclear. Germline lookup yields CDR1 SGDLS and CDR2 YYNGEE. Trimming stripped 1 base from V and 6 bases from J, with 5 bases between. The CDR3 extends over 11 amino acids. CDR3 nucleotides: TGTGCCAGCAGCGTAATCCCCGAGCAGTACTTC. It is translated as CASSVIPEQYF.

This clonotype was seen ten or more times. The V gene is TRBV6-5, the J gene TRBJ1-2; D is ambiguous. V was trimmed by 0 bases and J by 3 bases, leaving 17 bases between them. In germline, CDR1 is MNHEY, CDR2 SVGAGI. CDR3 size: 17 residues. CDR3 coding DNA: TGTGCCAGCAGTTACTCGTCGTGGCAGAGTCCATACTATGGCTACACCTTC. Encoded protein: CASSYSSWQSPYYGYTF.

CDR3 nucleotides: TGTGCCAGCGGGTCCCCCCGAGTGAACACTGAAGCTTTCTTT. Translation gives CASGSPRVNTEAFF. The rearrangement joins TRBV12-3 or TRBV12-4 to TRBJ1-1; D is uncertain. The CDR3 extends over 14 amino acids. With 8 bases removed from V and 0 bases from J, the gap between germline ends came to 13 bases.

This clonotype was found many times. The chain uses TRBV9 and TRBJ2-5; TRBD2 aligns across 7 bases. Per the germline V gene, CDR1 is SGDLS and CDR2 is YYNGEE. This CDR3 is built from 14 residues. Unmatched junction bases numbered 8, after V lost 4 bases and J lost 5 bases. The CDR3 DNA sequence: TGTGCCAGCAGCTCCCGGACTAGTACGGAGACCCAGTACTTC. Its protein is CASSSRTSTETQYF.

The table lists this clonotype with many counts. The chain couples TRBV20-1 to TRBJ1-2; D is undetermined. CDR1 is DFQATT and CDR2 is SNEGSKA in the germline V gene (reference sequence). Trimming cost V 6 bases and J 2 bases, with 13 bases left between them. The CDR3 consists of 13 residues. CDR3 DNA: TGCAGTGCCAGCCGGCAGATCAACTATGGCTACACCTTC. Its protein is CSASRQINYGYTF.

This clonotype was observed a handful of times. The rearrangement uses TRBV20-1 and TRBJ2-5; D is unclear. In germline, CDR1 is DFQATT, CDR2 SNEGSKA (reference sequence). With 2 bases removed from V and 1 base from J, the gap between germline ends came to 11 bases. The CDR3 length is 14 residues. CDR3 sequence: CSARSPWAQETQYF. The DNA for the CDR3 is TGCAGTGCTAGATCCCCTTGGGCCCAAGAGACCCAGTACTTC.

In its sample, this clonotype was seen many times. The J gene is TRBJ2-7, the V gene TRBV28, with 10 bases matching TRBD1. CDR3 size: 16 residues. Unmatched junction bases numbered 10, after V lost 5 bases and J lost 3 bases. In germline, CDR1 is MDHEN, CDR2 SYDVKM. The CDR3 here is CASSPPGTGVRYEQYF. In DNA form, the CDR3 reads TGTGCCAGCAGTCCCCCCGGGACAGGGGTTCGCTACGAGCAGTACTTC.

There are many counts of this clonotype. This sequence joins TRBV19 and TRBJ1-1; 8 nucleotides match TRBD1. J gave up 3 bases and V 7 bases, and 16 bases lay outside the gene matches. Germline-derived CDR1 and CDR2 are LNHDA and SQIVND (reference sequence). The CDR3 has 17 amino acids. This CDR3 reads CASTDGWQGAFHTEAFF. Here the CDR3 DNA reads TGTGCCAGTACCGACGGTTGGCAGGGGGCTTTCCACACTGAAGCTTTCTTT.

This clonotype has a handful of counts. CDR3 sequence (DNA): TGTGCCAGCAGGGATGAGGGATACTCCGTTTACTCTAGCAATCAGCCCCAGCATTTT. Its protein product is CASRDEGYSVYSSNQPQHF. The chain uses TRBV6-1 and TRBJ1-5; D unclear. This CDR3 contains 19 residues. In germline, CDR1 is MNHNS, CDR2 SASEGT. V was pared by 6 bases and J by 0 bases, with 24 bases between.

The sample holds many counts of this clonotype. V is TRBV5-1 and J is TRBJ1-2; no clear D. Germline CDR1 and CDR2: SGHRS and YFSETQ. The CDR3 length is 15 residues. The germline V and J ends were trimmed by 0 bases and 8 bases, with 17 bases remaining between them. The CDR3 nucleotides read TGCGCCAGCAGCTTGGGGCGGGAAAATGGGTACGGCTACACCTTC. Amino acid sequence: CASSLGRENGYGYTF.